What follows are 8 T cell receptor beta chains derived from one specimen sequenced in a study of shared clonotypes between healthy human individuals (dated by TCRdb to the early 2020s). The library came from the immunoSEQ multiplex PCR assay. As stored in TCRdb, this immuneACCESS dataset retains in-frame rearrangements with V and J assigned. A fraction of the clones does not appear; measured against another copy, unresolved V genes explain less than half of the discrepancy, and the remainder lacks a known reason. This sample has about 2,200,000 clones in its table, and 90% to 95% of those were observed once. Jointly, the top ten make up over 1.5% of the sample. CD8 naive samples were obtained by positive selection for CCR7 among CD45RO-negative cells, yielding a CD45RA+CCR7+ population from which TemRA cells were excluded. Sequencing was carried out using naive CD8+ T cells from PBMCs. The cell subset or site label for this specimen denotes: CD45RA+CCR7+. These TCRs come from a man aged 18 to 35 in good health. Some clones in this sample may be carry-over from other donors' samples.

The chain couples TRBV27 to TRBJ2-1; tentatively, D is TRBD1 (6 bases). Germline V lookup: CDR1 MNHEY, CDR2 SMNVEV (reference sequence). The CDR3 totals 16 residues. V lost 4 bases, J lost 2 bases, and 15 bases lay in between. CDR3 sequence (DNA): TGTGCCAGCAGTTCGCCCCGACAGGAAACCTACAATGAGCAGTTCTTC. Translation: CASSSPRQETYNEQFF.

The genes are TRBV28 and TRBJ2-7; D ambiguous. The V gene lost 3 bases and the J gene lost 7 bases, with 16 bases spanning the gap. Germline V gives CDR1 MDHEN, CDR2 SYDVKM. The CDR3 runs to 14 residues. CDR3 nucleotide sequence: TGTGCCAGCAGTTTTTATATCCCCTCACCGGAGCAGTACTTC. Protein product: CASSFYIPSPEQYF.

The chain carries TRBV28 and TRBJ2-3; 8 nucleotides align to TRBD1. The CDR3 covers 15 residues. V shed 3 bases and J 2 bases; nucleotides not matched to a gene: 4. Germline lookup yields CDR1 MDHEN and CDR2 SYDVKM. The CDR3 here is CASSFQGAFTDTQYF. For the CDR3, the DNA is TGTGCCAGCAGTTTTCAGGGGGCGTTCACAGATACGCAGTATTTT.

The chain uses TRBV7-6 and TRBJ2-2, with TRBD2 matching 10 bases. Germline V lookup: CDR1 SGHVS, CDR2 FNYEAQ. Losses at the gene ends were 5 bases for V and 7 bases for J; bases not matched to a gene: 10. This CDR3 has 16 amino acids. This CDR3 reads CASSRLAGEVNGELFF. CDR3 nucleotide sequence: TGTGCCAGCAGCCGTCTAGCGGGAGAGGTGAACGGGGAGCTGTTTTTT.

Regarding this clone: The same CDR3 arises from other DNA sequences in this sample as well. CDR3: CASSLVGGNQPQHF. The CDR3 nucleotides are TGTGCCAGCAGTTTAGTCGGGGGGAATCAGCCCCAGCATTTT. This rearrangement joins TRBV27 to TRBJ1-5; possibly TRBD1 for D (5 bases). CDR1 MNHEY and CDR2 SMNVEV come from the germline V gene (reference sequence). This CDR3 contains 14 residues. Trimming stripped 2 bases from V and 4 bases from J, with 9 bases between.

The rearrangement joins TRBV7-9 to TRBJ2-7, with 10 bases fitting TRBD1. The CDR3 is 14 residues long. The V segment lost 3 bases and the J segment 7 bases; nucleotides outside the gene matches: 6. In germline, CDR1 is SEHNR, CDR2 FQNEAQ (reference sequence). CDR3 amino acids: CASSLWDRGTEQYF. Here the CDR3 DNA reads TGTGCCAGCAGCTTGTGGGACAGGGGAACGGAGCAGTACTTC.

The CDR3, as DNA: TGTGCCAGCAGCGTCGGGACAGGGGGCGCAGAGGAAAAACTGTTTTTT. It encodes CASSVGTGGAEEKLFF. The chain employs TRBV13 and TRBJ1-4; 12 bases map to TRBD1. V lost 5 bases and J lost 8; bases outside the gene matches: 9. The CDR3 has 16 amino acids. Germline V CDR1 and CDR2: PRHDT, FYEKMQ (reference sequence).

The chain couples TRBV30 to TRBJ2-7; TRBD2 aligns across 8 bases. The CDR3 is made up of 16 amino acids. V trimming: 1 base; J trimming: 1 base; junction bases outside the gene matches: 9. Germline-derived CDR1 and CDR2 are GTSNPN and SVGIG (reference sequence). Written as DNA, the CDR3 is TGTGCCTGGAGTGGTTTAATTGGACTAGCTTCCTACGAGCAGTACTTC. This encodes CAWSGLIGLASYEQYF.